These 19 T cell receptor beta chains share one sample of origin, sequenced in a study of shared T cell receptors in the human thymus. Measured with immunoSEQ multiplex PCR; TCRdb has only the in-frame clones, and not every one. The sample carries about 660,000 clones, roughly 90% recorded once. The data were also submitted as part of a second study, on human thymus T cells.

Sequenced: thymocytes. These receptors all stem from a boy less than two years old with a congenital heart defect.

V is TRBV6-1 and J is TRBJ1-2, with 7 bases matching TRBD1. This CDR3 contains 13 residues. The V segment lost 7 bases and the J segment 6 bases; nucleotides outside the gene matches: 8. Germline CDR1 reads MNHNS; CDR2 reads SASEGT. CDR3 in amino acids: CASNPGQLNGYTF. The DNA for the CDR3 is TGTGCCAGCAATCCGGGACAGTTAAATGGCTACACCTTC.

This clone has a handful of counts. V and J are TRBV28 and TRBJ2-5; 10 positions agree with TRBD1. V shed 6 bases, J shed 6 bases, and the junction held 10 bases outside the gene matches. The CDR3 runs 15 residues. Germline V CDR1 and CDR2: MDHEN, SYDVKM. CDR3 coding DNA: TGTGCCAGCAGAGAGACAGGGGGCCGGTGGAAGACCCAGTACTTC. Its translation: CASRETGGRWKTQYF.

The rearrangement links TRBV2 to TRBJ1-4, with 8 positions matching TRBD1. In germline, CDR1 is SNHLY, CDR2 FYNNEI. This CDR3 has 15 residues. The V segment lost 4 bases and the J segment 6 bases; nucleotides outside the gene matches: 7. The CDR3 sequence: CASSANQGAYEKLFF. The CDR3, as DNA: TGTGCCAGCAGTGCAAATCAGGGGGCATATGAAAAACTGTTTTTT.

The chain couples TRBV2 to TRBJ1-1, with 8 bases aligning to TRBD1. This CDR3 region has 16 residues. Germline trimming cut 1 base from V and 4 bases from J; bases unmatched to any gene: 8. Germline CDR1 SNHLY, CDR2 FYNNEI. CDR3 in DNA: TGTGCCAGCAGTGAAGGAGACAGGGGAAGGATCACTGAAGCTTTCTTT. Its protein is CASSEGDRGRITEAFF.

The J gene is TRBJ2-7, the V gene TRBV6-1; D is possibly TRBD2 (5 bases). Looked up from germline, CDR1 is MNHNS and CDR2 is SASEGT. The CDR3 has 11 residues. V lost 7 bases, J lost 6 bases, and 10 bases lay in between. The CDR3 DNA sequence: TGTGCCAGCACGCTAGCTTCCGAGCAGTACTTC. As protein: CASTLASEQYF.

CDR3 nucleotide sequence: TGTGCCAGCAGTTCCTTCTCAGATACGCAGTATTTT. Its protein is CASSSFSDTQYF. The chain uses TRBV6-5 and TRBJ2-3; D is unclear. Trimming took 4 bases from V and 4 from J, leaving 6 bases between them. Germline-derived CDR1 and CDR2 are MNHEY and SVGAGI. This CDR3 has 12 residues.

CDR3 in DNA: TGCGCCAGCAGCCAAGTGGAGGGAGGCTACAATGAGCAGTTCTTC. Translation: CASSQVEGGYNEQFF. The chain joins TRBV4-3 to TRBJ2-1; a possible D gene is TRBD2 (6 bases). The CDR3 is made up of 15 amino acids. Per the germline V gene, CDR1 is LGHNA and CDR2 is YSLEER. Between the trimmed V and J ends, which lost 1 base and 3 bases, there was a span of 10 bases.

The chain has TRBV11-3 and TRBJ2-7; a weak D match, TRBD2 (6 bases). The CDR3 spans 17 residues. V was clipped by 3 bases and J by 3 bases, with 21 bases between them. Germline CDR1 reads SGHNT; CDR2 reads YENEEA. The CDR3 loop reads CASSLGNEGGIRYEQYF. The CDR3 DNA follows: TGTGCCAGCAGCTTGGGAAATGAGGGCGGGATACGCTACGAGCAGTACTTC.

The chain links TRBV19 to TRBJ2-6; D unresolved. V was trimmed by 3 bases and J by 9 bases, leaving 6 bases between them. The CDR3 loop spans 12 amino acids. Germline V gene sequence: CDR1 LNHDA, CDR2 SQIVND (reference sequence). This chain's CDR3 is CASSINVNVLTF. The CDR3 DNA follows: TGTGCCAGTAGTATTAATGTCAACGTCCTGACTTTC. Looking up the rest from reference TRBV19 and TRBJ2-6 gives the full variable domain: DGGITQSPKYLFRKEGQNVTLSCEQNLNHDAMYWYRQDPGQGLRLIYYSQIVNDFQKGDIAEGYSVSREKKESFPLTVTSAQKNPTAFYLCASSINVNVLTFGAGSRLTVL.

V and J are TRBV15 and TRBJ2-1, with TRBD2 as a possible D gene (6 bases). The germline V gene encodes CDR1 LNHNV and CDR2 YYDKDF (reference sequence). V was trimmed by 0 bases and J by 0 bases, leaving 18 bases between them. This CDR3 is 19 amino acids long. The CDR3 protein is CATSRDGLFRGSSYNEQFF. CDR3 sequence (DNA): TGTGCCACCAGCAGAGACGGACTTTTCCGGGGGAGCTCCTACAATGAGCAGTTCTTC.

The CDR3 nucleotides read TGTGCCAGCAGCCACCCGGGACGGCGGGGCGGAAGCTACACCTTC. Translating gives CASSHPGRRGGSYTF. V and J are TRBV5-8 and TRBJ1-2; tentative D call: TRBD1 (5 bases). This CDR3 is 15 amino acids long. CDR1 SGHTS and CDR2 YDEGEE come from the germline V gene. V was cut by 4 bases and J by 9 bases, with 22 bases left in between. The whole variable domain, filled in from reference TRBV5-8 and TRBJ1-2, reads EAGVTQSPTHLIKTRGQQATLRCSPISGHTSVYWYQQALGLGLQFLLWYDEGEERNRGNFPPRFSGRQFPNYSSELNVNALELEDSALYLCASSHPGRRGGSYTFGSGTRLTVV.

This clone occurred once. This chain uses TRBV7-2 with TRBJ2-3, with 10 bases matching TRBD2. The V and J ends lost 0 bases and 4 bases, in that order; junction bases with no gene match: 4. Germline CDR1 and CDR2: SGHTA and FQGNSA. This CDR3 has 16 residues. CDR3 DNA sequence: TGTGCCAGCAGCTTAGCTCCTAGCGGGAGCGCAGATACGCAGTATTTT. Protein product: CASSLAPSGSADTQYF.

The chain carries TRBV27 and TRBJ2-7; 8 nucleotides align to TRBD2. CDR1 and CDR2 from the germline V gene are MNHEY and SMNVEV (reference sequence). V lost 6 bases to trimming and J lost 5 bases; unmatched junction nucleotides: 9. This CDR3 contains 14 residues. CDR3 sequence reads: CASRLRTSRDEQYF. CDR3 nucleotide sequence: TGTGCCAGCAGGCTTAGGACTAGCCGAGACGAGCAGTACTTC.

This chain uses TRBV18 with TRBJ2-7, with TRBD1 as a possible D gene (5 bases). Germline CDR1 reads KGHSH; CDR2 reads LQKENI. The CDR3 extends over 12 amino acids. The germline V and J ends were trimmed by 2 bases and 4 bases, with 6 bases remaining between them. The CDR3 loop is CASSPRTYEQYF. The CDR3 nucleotides read TGTGCCAGCTCACCAAGGACATACGAGCAGTACTTC.

The genes are TRBV5-1 and TRBJ2-3; TRBD2 matches 12 bases. This CDR3 contains 19 residues. V gave up 0 bases and J gave up 0 bases; unmatched junction bases: 8. Germline lookup yields CDR1 SGHRS and CDR2 YFSETQ. CDR3 nucleotide sequence: TGCGCCAGCAGCTTGGGACTAGCGGGAGCTCATACTAGCACAGATACGCAGTATTTT. It encodes CASSLGLAGAHTSTDTQYF.

The V gene is TRBV7-9, the J gene TRBJ1-1, with 8 bases aligning to TRBD1. Per the germline V gene, CDR1 is SEHNR and CDR2 is FQNEAQ (reference sequence). The CDR3 is made up of 14 amino acids. V lost 5 bases to trimming and J lost 1 base; unmatched junction nucleotides: 3. The CDR3 region is CASSTDRENTEAFF. The CDR3, as DNA: TGTGCCAGCAGCACGGACAGGGAGAACACTGAAGCTTTCTTT.

V is TRBV18 and J is TRBJ2-1, with 8 bases identical to TRBD2. Germline assignment: CDR1 KGHSH and CDR2 LQKENI. The CDR3 is made up of 19 amino acids. V lost 0 bases, J lost 4 bases, and 14 bases stayed unmatched. The chain's CDR3 is CASSPPAPSSGSPYNEQFF. The CDR3, as DNA: TGTGCCAGCTCACCACCTGCCCCCTCGAGCGGGAGCCCTTACAATGAGCAGTTCTTC. Full variable domain (rest looked up from reference TRBV18 and TRBJ2-1): NAGVMQNPRHLVRRRGQEARLRCSPMKGHSHVYWYRQLPEEGLKFMVYLQKENIIDESGMPKERFSAEFPKEGPSILRIQQVVRGDSAAYFCASSPPAPSSGSPYNEQFFGPGTRLTVL.

The DNA of the CDR3 is TGTGCCAGCAGCCAGGGGCGGGATAGCGGGATAGACAACCCCTACGAGCAGTACTTC. It encodes CASSQGRDSGIDNPYEQYF. V gene TRBV14 combines with J gene TRBJ2-7, with 8 bases fitting TRBD2. CDR3 length: 19 amino acids. V was pared by 3 bases and J by 2 bases, with 18 bases of the junction left unmatched. The germline CDR1 and CDR2 sequences are SGHDN and FVKESK.

The chain is built from TRBV27 and TRBJ2-3, with TRBD1 as a possible D gene (6 bases). This CDR3 is 16 amino acids long. Deletions cut 8 bases from V and 4 bases from J, with 22 bases between. Germline V CDR1 and CDR2: MNHEY, SMNVEV (reference sequence). Written as DNA, the CDR3 is TGTGCCAGCGGGTCCCATTGGGGGCAGAGACCAGATACGCAGTATTTT. It yields the protein CASGSHWGQRPDTQYF.